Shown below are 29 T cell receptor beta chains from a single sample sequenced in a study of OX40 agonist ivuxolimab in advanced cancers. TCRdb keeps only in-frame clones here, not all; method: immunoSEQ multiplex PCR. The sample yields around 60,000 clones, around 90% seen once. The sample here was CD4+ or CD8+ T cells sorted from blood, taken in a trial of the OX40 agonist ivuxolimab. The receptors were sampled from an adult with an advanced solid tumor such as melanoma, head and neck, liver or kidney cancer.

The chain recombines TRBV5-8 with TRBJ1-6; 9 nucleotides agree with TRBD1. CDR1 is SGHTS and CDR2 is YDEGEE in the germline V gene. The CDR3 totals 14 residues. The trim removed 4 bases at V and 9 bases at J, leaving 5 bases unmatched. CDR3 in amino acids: CASSITGGVSPLHF. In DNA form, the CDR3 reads TGTGCCAGCAGCATCACAGGGGGCGTTTCACCCCTCCACTTT.

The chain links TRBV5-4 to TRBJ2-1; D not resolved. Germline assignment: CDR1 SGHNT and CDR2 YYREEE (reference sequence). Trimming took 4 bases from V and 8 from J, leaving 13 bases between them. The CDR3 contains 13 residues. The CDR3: CASSLHSADEQFF. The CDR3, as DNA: TGTGCCAGCAGCCTCCACTCCGCCGATGAGCAGTTCTTC.

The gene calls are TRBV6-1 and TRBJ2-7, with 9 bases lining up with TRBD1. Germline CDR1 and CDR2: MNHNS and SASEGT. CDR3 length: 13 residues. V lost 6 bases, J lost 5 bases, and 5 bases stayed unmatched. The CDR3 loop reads CASRGQGENEQYF. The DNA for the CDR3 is TGTGCCAGCAGGGGACAGGGAGAAAACGAGCAGTACTTC.

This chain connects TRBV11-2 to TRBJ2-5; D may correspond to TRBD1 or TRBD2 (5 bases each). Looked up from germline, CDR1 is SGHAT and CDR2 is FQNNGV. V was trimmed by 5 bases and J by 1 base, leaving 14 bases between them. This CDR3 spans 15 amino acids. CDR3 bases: TGTGCCAGCAGCCCCTGGGGGTCCCCCCAAGAGACCCAGTACTTC. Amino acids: CASSPWGSPQETQYF.

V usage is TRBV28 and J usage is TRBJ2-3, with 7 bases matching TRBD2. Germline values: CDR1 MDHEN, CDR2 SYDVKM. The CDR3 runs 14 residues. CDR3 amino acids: CVVEGLAATDTQYF. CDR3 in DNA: TGTGTTGTTGAGGGGCTAGCGGCCACAGATACGCAGTATTTT. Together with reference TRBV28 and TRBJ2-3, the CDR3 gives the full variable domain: DVKVTQSSRYLVKRTGEKVFLECVQDMDHENMFWYRQDPGLGLRLIYFSYDVKMKEKGDIPEGYSVSREKKERFSLILESASTNQTSMYLCVVEGLAATDTQYFGPGTRLTVL.

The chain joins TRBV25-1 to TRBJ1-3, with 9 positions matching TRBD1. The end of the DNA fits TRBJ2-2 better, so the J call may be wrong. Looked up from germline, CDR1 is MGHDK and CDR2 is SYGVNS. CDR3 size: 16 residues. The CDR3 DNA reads TGTGCCAGCAGTGCATGGACAGGGGACGACACCGGGGAGCTGTTTTTT. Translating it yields CASSAWTGDDTGELFF.

CDR3 sequence: CASSPSGVGTDTQYF. The DNA of the CDR3 is TGTGCCAGCAGCCCATCGGGAGTGGGCACAGATACGCAGTATTTT. The gene calls are TRBV13 and TRBJ2-3, with D perhaps matching TRBD2 (6 bases). Germline V gene sequence: CDR1 PRHDT, CDR2 FYEKMQ (reference sequence). V lost 5 bases, J lost 1 base, and 13 bases lay in between. The CDR3 covers 15 residues.

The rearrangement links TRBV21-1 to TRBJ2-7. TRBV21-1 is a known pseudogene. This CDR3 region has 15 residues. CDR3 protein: CASSRTGRKPYEQYF. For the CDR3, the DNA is TGTGCCAGCAGCCGCACGGGCCGCAAGCCCTACGAGCAGTACTTC.

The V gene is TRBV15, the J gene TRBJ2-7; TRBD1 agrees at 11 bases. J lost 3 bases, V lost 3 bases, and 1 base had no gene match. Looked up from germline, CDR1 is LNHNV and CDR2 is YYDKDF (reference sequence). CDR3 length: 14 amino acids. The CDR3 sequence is CATSRDRGLYEQYF. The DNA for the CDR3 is TGTGCCACCAGCAGGGACAGGGGGCTCTACGAGCAGTACTTC.

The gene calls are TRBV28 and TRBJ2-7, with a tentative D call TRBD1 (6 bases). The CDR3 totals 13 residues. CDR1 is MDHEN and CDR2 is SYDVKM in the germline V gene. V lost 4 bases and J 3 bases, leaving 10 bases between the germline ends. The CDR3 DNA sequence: TGTGCCAGCAGTTCCAGGGGCAGCTACGAGCAGTACTTC. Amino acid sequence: CASSSRGSYEQYF.

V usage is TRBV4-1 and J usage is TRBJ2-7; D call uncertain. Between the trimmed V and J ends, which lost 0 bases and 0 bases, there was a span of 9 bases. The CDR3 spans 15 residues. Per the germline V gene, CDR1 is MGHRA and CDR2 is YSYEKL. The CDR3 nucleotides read TGCGCCAGCAGCCAAGAGAACAGTCCCTCCTACGAGCAGTACTTC. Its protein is CASSQENSPSYEQYF.

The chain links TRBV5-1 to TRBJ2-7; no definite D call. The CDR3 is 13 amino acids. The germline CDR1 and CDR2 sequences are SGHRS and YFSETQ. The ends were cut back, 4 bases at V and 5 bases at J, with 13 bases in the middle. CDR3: CASSDRGGDEQYF. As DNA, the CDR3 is TGCGCCAGCAGCGACCGTGGTGGGGACGAGCAGTACTTC.

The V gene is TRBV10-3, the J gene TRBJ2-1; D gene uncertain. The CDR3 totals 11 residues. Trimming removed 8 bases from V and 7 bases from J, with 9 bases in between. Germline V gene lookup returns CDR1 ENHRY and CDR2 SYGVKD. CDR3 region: CAIRGGNEQFF. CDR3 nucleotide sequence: TGTGCCATCCGCGGTGGGAATGAGCAGTTCTTC.

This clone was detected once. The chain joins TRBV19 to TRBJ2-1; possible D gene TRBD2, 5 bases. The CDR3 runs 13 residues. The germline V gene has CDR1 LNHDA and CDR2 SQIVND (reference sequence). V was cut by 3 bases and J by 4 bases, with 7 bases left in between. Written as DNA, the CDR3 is TGTGCCAGTAGTATGGGCGGGTACAATGAGCAGTTCTTC. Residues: CASSMGGYNEQFF.

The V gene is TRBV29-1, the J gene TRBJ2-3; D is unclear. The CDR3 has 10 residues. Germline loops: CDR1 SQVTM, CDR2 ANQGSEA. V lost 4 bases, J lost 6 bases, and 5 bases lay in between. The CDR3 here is CSVVTDTQYF. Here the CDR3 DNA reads TGCAGCGTTGTAACTGATACGCAGTATTTT.

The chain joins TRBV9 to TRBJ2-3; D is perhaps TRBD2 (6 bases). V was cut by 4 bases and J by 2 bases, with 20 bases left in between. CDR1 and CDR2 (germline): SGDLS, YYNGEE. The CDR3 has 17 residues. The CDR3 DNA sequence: TGTGCCAGCAGCCCCCCCATAGGTAGCGGCTTCACAGATACGCAGTATTTT. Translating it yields CASSPPIGSGFTDTQYF.

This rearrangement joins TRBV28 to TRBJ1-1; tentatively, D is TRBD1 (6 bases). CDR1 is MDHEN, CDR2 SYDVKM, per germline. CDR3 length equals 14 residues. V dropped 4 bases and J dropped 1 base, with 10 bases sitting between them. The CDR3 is CASSWDKPNTEAFF. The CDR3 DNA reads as TGTGCCAGCAGTTGGGACAAGCCGAACACTGAAGCTTTCTTT. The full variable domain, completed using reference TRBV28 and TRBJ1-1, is DVKVTQSSRYLVKRTGEKVFLECVQDMDHENMFWYRQDPGLGLRLIYFSYDVKMKEKGDIPEGYSVSREKKERFSLILESASTNQTSMYLCASSWDKPNTEAFFGQGTRLTVV.

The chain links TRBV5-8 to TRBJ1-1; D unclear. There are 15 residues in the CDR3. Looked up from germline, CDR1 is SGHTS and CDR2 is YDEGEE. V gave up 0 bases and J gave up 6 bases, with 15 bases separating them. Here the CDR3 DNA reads TGTGCCAGCAGCTTGGTTGGCCCGTCCTACGCTGAAGCTTTCTTT. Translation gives CASSLVGPSYAEAFF.

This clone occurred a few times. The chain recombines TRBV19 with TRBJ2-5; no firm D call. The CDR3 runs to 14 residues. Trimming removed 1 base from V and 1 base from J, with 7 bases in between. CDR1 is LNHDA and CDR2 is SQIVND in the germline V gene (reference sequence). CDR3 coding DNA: TGTGCCAGTAGTATAGGGGCACTCCAAGAGACCCAGTACTTC. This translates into CASSIGALQETQYF.

CDR3 protein: CASSPAAYGYTF. The CDR3 nucleotides are TGTGCCAGTAGTCCGGCGGCATATGGCTACACCTTC. The genes are TRBV19 and TRBJ1-2; D uncertain. This CDR3 has 12 residues. Between the trimmed V and J ends, which lost 5 bases and 5 bases, there was a span of 9 bases. Per the germline V gene, CDR1 is LNHDA and CDR2 is SQIVND (reference sequence).

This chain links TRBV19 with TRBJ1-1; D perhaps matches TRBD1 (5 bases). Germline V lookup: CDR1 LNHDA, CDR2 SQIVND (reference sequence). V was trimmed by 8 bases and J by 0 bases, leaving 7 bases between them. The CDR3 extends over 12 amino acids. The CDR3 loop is CASSGLNTEAFF. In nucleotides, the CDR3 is TGTGCCAGTTCGGGGCTGAACACTGAAGCTTTCTTT.

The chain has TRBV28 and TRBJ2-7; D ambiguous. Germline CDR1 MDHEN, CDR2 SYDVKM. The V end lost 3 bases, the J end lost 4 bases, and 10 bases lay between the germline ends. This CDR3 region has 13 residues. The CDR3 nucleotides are TGTGCCAGCAGTTTGAAACCAAAATACGAGCAGTACTTC. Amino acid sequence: CASSLKPKYEQYF.

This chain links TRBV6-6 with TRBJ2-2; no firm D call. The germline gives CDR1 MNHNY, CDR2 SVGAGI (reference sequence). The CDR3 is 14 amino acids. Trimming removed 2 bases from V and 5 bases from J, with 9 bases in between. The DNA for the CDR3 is TGTGCCAGCAGTTACAAAAGGGTTACCGGGGAGCTGTTTTTT. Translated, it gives CASSYKRVTGELFF.

In nucleotides, the CDR3 is TGTGCCAGCAGTTTAAAGGATCCCACAGATACGCAGTATTTT. It is translated as CASSLKDPTDTQYF. J is TRBJ2-3 and V is TRBV27, with no clear D. This CDR3 comprises 14 residues. Germline V gene sequence: CDR1 MNHEY, CDR2 SMNVEV (reference sequence). V was cut by 2 bases and J by 2 bases, with 8 bases left in between.

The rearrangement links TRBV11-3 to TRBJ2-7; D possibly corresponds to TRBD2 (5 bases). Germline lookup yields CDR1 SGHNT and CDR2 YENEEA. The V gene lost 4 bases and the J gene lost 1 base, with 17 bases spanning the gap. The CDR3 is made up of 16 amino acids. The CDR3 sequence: CASSSSEGALSYEQYF. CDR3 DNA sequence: TGTGCCAGCAGCTCTTCCGAGGGCGCGCTTTCCTACGAGCAGTACTTC.

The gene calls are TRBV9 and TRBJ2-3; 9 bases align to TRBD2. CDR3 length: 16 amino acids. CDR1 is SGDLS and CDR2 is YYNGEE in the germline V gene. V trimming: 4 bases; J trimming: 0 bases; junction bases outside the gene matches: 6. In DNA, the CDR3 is TGTGCCAGCAGCTCCCGGCTAGCGGGGAGCACAGATACGCAGTATTTT. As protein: CASSSRLAGSTDTQYF.

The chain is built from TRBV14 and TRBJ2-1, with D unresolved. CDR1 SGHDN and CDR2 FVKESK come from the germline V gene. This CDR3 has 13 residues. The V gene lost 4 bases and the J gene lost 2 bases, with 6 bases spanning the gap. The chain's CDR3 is CASSPYPYNEQFF. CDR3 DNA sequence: TGTGCCAGCAGCCCCTACCCCTACAATGAGCAGTTCTTC.

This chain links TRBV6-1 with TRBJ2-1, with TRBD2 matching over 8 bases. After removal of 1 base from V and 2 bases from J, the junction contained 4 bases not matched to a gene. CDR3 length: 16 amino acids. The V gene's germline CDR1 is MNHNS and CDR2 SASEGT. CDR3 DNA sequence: TGTGCCAGCAGTGAAGAGATCGGGGGGGCCTACAATGAGCAGTTCTTC. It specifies CASSEEIGGAYNEQFF.

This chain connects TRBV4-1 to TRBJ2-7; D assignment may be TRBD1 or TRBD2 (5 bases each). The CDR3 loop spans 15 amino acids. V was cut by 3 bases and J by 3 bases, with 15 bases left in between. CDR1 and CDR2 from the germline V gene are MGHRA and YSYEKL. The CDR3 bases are TGCGCCAGCAGCCATCGGGACCCGGCGGTCTACGAGCAGTACTTC. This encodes CASSHRDPAVYEQYF.